The sequence of this T cell receptor beta chain was determined in a study of cytotoxic CD8 clonotypes in ibrutinib-treated CLL. Study in general: Patients attained approximately 25 partial and 2 complete responses; at median around 68 months, around 15 remained remitted while 12 progressed.

Only in-frame clones appear in the TCRdb table, and some are missing; sequencing was by immunoSEQ multiplex PCR. The sample contains under 200,000 clones, roughly four fifths of which appear only once. The sample here was PBMCs, taken after 12 months of ibrutinib treatment. The clonotype was recovered from a human donor with chronic lymphocytic leukemia.

CDR3 residues: CASSYVGSTEAFF. The CDR3 nucleotides read TGTGCCAGCAGTTACGTCGGGAGCACTGAAGCTTTCTTT. The chain employs TRBV6-5 and TRBJ1-1; D gene unclear. V was trimmed by 2 bases and J by 4 bases, leaving 8 bases between them. Germline V gene sequence: CDR1 MNHEY, CDR2 SVGAGI. The CDR3 consists of 13 residues.